The T cell receptor beta chain under discussion was sequenced for a study of blood T cell repertoires in COVID-19. This CDR3 spans 13 amino acids. Germline CDR1 reads SGHDN; CDR2 reads FVKESK. Trimming stripped 4 bases from V and 5 bases from J, with 8 bases between. Generated by immunoSEQ multiplex PCR, the TCRdb table keeps only in-frame clones and is missing some. The sample yields about 350,000 clones, roughly nine tenths seen once. Sequencing used peripheral blood. The receptor comes from a woman aged 60 to 75 with COVID-19, enrolled during active disease. The rearrangement uses TRBV14 and TRBJ2-2, with D unresolved. DNA for the CDR3: TGTGCCAGCAGCCGAACGGGTACCGGGGAGCTGTTTTTT. This translates into CASSRTGTGELFF.